The clone carrying this T cell receptor beta chain was observed a handful of times. Its specificity is unknown. This sample is drawn from a study of memory CD4+ T cells and cytomegalovirus serostatus. Study-level information: This sample comes from healthy Belgian adults, eight or nine CMV seropositive, approximately 22 seronegative. Study results and caveats: Median bootstrapped AUC for CMV status was around 0.96 originally, roughly 0.92 US-trained. Each of approximately 63 CMV-associated TCRbeta sequences occurred in one to five individuals.

Single viable CD3+CD4+CD8-CD45RO+ cells were sorted as the memory CD4+ T cells. TCRdb's copy holds only in-frame clones and misses some; the assay was immunoSEQ multiplex PCR. Among under 85,000 clones listed, 78% were seen once. This sequence originates from an adult in good health and CMV-seropositive. Sample: memory CD4+ T cells from blood.

The CDR3 DNA is TGTGCCAGCAGCTTGGAAACAGATCGAGGCTACACCTTC. This translates into CASSLETDRGYTF. The rearrangement uses TRBV5-4 and TRBJ1-2; no definite D call. The germline gives CDR1 SGHNT, CDR2 YYREEE (reference sequence). Trimming stripped 0 bases from V and 8 bases from J, with 11 bases between. The length of the CDR3 is 13 residues.